Below, one TCR beta chain is given with its context. Its antigen specificity is not known. No base quality information exists; no much larger clone differs at one position. In total, approximately 610 healthy bone marrow donors made up the cohort. At the time of sampling, every cohort member was nominally healthy, though immune exposures that went unrecorded were likely present. The donor was CMV seronegative and was included in the group of a few hundred seronegative cohort members. Every donor gave a peripheral blood sample, and the peripheral blood mononuclear cells from that sample were used for TCR beta sequencing. The Qiagen DNeasy Blood Extraction Kit was used to extract genomic DNA from the blood cell samples. Library creation used the immunoSEQ multiplex PCR assay. For the multiplex PCR, a mixture combining 60 forward primers for TCR Vbeta segments and 13 reverse primers for TCR Jbeta segments was used. Amplification of the CDR3 region of rearranged TCR beta genes was performed with a multiplex PCR assay on genomic DNA. The Illumina HiSeq System was used to sequence the amplified TCR beta libraries as 87-base-pair reads. The study's own analysis went as follows. A later analysis tallied roughly 80 million unique TCR beta chains across the 666 repertoires, and around 12 million of those chains were shared by two or more donors. Raw reads were error-corrected and collapsed into unique sequences with a nearest-neighbor algorithm that merged closely related sequences to remove PCR and sequencing errors. V, D and J gene segments were assigned by aligning CDR3 sequences to IMGT reference sequences. For a sequence to be retained, a match of at least six nucleotides was required to both a V gene segment and a J gene segment. A rearrangement was called productive if the CDR3 had no stop codons and remained in frame with V and J, and every other rearrangement was called non-productive. CDR3 was defined according to IMGT convention as the region running from the second conserved V-encoded cysteine to the conserved J-encoded phenylalanine. Sequences without an unambiguous match to a single V gene segment were excluded from the earlier analysis of 587 of the donors. An earlier analysis of about 600 of the donors called V segments functional above 56.7% productive rearrangements and segregating when the between-donor standard deviation exceeded 5%. A statistical classification framework was built for diagnosing cytomegalovirus status from the catalog of TCR beta chain sequences. A later analysis assigned V and J genes by comparing TCR nucleotide sequences with IMGT/GENE-DB human TR gene sequences. A later analysis assigned CDR3 sequences and most-parsimonious VDJ recombination scenarios with the TCRdist pipeline. In a later analysis, every TCR beta chain was defined by the combination of its CDR3 amino acid sequence and its V-gene family, and reads without a unique V-gene family were dropped. As a way to deal with suspected cross-contamination and a sequencing artifact, a later analysis dropped approximately 590 nucleotide sequences that were highly shared and had low generation probability. In a later analysis, a clonal expansion index was calculated for each public chain from normalized within-repertoire ranks of inferred template counts. Generation probabilities in a later analysis came from a VDJ recombination model fitted to out-of-frame rearrangements, and those results were checked against IGoR. In a later analysis, hypergeometric tests were used to score TCR-TCR, TCR-HLA and TCR-CMV co-occurrence, with a repertoire-size bias correction applied to TCR pairs. A later analysis estimated false discovery rates by permuting HLA or CMV assignments 20 times. In a later analysis, co-occurring TCRs were grouped using DBSCAN, and TCRdist sequence similarity was added for clustering within HLA-allele-positive subsets. Repertoires with fewer than 30,000 or more than 120,000 public chains, plus five repertoires with anomalous nucleotide sharing, were excluded from co-occurrence clustering. Drawn from immuneACCESS, this table holds only the in-frame rearrangements with V and J called that TCRdb kept. Clones are partly lost; checked studies trace under half to an unresolved V gene and leave the rest unexplained. V, J and clone size were drawn from that table, and D and trimming were deduced from the DNA. For this sample the table gives 200,000 or so clones, of which 87% were detected only once. Jointly, the top ten make up over 1% of the sample.

The V and J ends are trimmed by 0 bases and 0 bases, leaving 12 bases between them. CDR1 and CDR2 are read off the germline V gene as SGHDN and FVKESK. Including the terminal cysteine and phenylalanine, the CDR3 comprises 17 residues. Of the read, only the CDR3 DNA is kept; its 51 bases are in frame from base 1. The sample originates from a study of cytomegalovirus exposure and HLA in healthy donors (dated by TCRdb to about 2017). Describing the broader study: According to an earlier analysis of 587 of the donors, about 180 million T cells yielded roughly 110 million unique TCR beta sequences and about 300 Gb of sequence data. An early release that covered roughly 600 HLA-typed donors contained approximately 300 gigabases of sequencing data and 75 million to 100 million unique TCR sequences. Of the roughly 420 genotyped donors, roughly 76% were placed in the genetic ancestry cluster associated with self-reported Caucasian donors. The study aimed to test whether signatures of past pathogen exposure could be identified by cataloging public T cell receptors. The study profiled the T cell repertoires of around 700 subjects by immunosequencing and related them to cytomegalovirus serostatus. Besides the first cohort of 666 subjects, a separate validation cohort made up of over a hundred different subjects was used. To predict cytomegalovirus infection status, the study brought together high-throughput TCR immunosequencing, statistical association of individual TCRs with disease status, and machine learning. A later analysis re-examined previously published TCR beta repertoires from more than 600 donors and added high-resolution HLA genotyping to investigate patterns of TCR occurrence. Rather than drawing on any new phenotypic data, the later analysis identified candidate immune exposures from TCR beta sequences and the way those sequences occurred across donors. An earlier analysis of approximately 640 of the donors applied high-throughput TCR beta sequencing to assess whether each TCR beta V gene segment acted as functional or pseudogenic. Donor age, sex, ethnicity and CMV serostatus were collected together with the repertoire data. A later genetic analysis used genome-wide SNP genotypes for about 65% of the 666 donors, treating that subset as a discovery cohort. All discovery cohort repertoires had been generated using a single sequencing platform. Class I and class II HLA loci were covered by the typing at four-digit resolution. The number of donors typed differed by locus, with 629-630 for A, B, C, DRB1 and DQB1, more than 500 for DQA1, over 600 for DPA1, and some 440 for DPB1. Roughly 5 DR-DQ haplotypes were treated as single units for association and clustering because of strong linkage in the cohort. Among some 400 genotyped donors of the cohort, an average of approximately 240,000 unique TCR beta nucleotide sequences was sequenced per donor, of which about 19% were non-productive. Points the paper makes about the study in general: HLA typing was unavailable for some donors at each locus, so association tests used only the typed subset. Most TCR sequences were observed very rarely across donors, whereas some public TCRs were present in many individuals. Strong co-occurrence of HLA alleles, especially DR and DQ, made assigning TCR associations to individual alleles difficult. According to a later analysis, most CMV-associated TCR beta chains appeared to be HLA-restricted, and the HLA associations seemed to be driven largely by CMV exposure. In a later genetic analysis, a missense DCLRE1C variant was associated with V-gene and J-gene trimming of TCR beta chains, and the association was replicated in an independent cohort. This cohort had only TCR beta chains sequenced, and the lack of alpha or paired-chain data limited which features could be detected. In an earlier analysis of about 550 of the donors, most TCR beta V segments were observed in productive rearrangements about 87% or about 30% of the time, broadly matching IMGT annotations. A further reported finding was that TCR beta sequences accurately predicted the HLA-A and HLA-B alleles for most subjects in the first cohort. In a later genetic analysis, fewer N-insertions in productive TCRs were reported among donors in an Asian-associated ancestry cluster than the approximately 710-donor mean. A total of around 150 TCR beta chains were listed by the study as associated with cytomegalovirus. Roughly uniform sequencing depth across donors was assumed in presence/absence analyses, although this assumption may not hold. In both the original and validation cohorts, the classifier was reported to diagnose cytomegalovirus status with high specificity and sensitivity. According to a later analysis, TCR association rates differed among HLA loci, with DRB1 alleles showing the most associated TCRs and HLA-C alleles showing the fewest. The sequencing pipeline was judged likely to have produced a cluster of highly shared sequence variants as a technical artifact. Correlated functional status among segregating V segments might reflect linkage disequilibrium, but an unknown experimental factor could not be ruled out. The only immune exposure information available for the cohort was CMV serostatus. In vitro tests confirmed that three of the cytomegalovirus-associated TCR beta chains recognize cytomegalovirus antigens. Because counts were too low, fewer than 20 rarely observed V segments, including chromosome 9 orphons, were excluded from the earlier analysis of several hundred of the donors. Compared with equally common non-associated chains, HLA-associated TCR beta chains in a later analysis were more clonally expanded and had lower generation probabilities. A later analysis reported that several top co-occurrence clusters appeared linked to parvovirus B19, influenza, CMV and Epstein-Barr virus. It was suggested by the authors that the approach could potentially be generalized to other disease states and immunological phenotypes. The 87-base-pair reads could not distinguish some IMGT-functional V segments, including TRBV6-2 and TRBV6-3, so those segments were excluded. Specific HLA alleles were associated with more than 15,000 TCR beta sequences at a false discovery rate of 0.05 in a later analysis.

Input material: PBMCs. Here the chain combines TRBV14 and TRBJ1-3, with the D gene too uncertain to name. This TCR came from a young man in good health and CMV-seronegative. This receptor carries the CDR3 CASSQDYSIPSGNTIYF. The nucleotide sequence is given as TGTGCCAGCAGCCAAGATTACAGTATTCCCTCTGGAAACACCATATATTTT.